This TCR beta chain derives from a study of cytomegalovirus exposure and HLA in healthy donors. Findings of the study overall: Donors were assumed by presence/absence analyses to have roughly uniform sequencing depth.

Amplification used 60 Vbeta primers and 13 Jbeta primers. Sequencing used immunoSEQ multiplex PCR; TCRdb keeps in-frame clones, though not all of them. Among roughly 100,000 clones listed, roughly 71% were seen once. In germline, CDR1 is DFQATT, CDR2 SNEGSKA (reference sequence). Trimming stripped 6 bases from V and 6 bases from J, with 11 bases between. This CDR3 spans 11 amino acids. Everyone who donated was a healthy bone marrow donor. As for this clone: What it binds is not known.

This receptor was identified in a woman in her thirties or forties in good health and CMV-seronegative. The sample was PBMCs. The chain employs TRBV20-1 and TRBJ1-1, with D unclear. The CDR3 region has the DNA TGCAGTGCCATTGGGAGGGCTGAAGCTTTCTTT. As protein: CSAIGRAEAFF.